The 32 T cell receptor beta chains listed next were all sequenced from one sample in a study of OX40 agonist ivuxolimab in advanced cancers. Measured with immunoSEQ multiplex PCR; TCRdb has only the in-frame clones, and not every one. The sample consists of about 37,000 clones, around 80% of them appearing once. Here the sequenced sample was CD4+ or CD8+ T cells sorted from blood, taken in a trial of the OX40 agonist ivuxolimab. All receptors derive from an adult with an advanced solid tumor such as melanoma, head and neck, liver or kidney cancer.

Here the CDR3 reads CASSQIRVRDTEAFF. The DNA for the CDR3 is TGCGCCAGCAGCCAAATCAGGGTCCGGGACACTGAAGCTTTCTTT. The chain combines TRBV4-3 with TRBJ1-1; D is perhaps TRBD1 (5 bases). The V end was cut by 2 bases, the J end by 3 bases, with 13 bases between. This CDR3 has 15 residues. Germline CDR1 is LGHNA and CDR2 is YSLEER.

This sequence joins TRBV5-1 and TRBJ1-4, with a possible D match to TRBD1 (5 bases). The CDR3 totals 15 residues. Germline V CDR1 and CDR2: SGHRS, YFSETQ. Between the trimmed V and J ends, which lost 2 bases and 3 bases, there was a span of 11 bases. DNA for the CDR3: TGCGCCAGCAGCTTCACTGGGACGGCTAATGAAAAACTGTTTTTT. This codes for CASSFTGTANEKLFF.

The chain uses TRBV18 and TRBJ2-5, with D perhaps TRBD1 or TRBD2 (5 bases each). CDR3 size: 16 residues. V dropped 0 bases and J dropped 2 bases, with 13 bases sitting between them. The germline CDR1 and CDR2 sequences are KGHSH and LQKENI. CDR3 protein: CASSPPGTAQQETQYF. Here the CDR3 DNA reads TGTGCCAGCTCACCACCGGGGACCGCCCAACAAGAGACCCAGTACTTC. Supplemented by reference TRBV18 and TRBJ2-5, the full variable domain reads NAGVMQNPRHLVRRRGQEARLRCSPMKGHSHVYWYRQLPEEGLKFMVYLQKENIIDESGMPKERFSAEFPKEGPSILRIQQVVRGDSAAYFCASSPPGTAQQETQYFGPGTRLLVL.

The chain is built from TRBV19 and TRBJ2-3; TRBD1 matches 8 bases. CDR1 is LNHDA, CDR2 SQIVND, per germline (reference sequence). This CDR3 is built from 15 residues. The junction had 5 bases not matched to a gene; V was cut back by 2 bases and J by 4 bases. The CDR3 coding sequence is TGTGCCAGTAGTATACCGCCAGGGGGCCCAGATACGCAGTATTTT. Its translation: CASSIPPGGPDTQYF. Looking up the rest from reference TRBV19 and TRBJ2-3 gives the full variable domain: DGGITQSPKYLFRKEGQNVTLSCEQNLNHDAMYWYRQDPGQGLRLIYYSQIVNDFQKGDIAEGYSVSREKKESFPLTVTSAQKNPTAFYLCASSIPPGGPDTQYFGPGTRLTVL.

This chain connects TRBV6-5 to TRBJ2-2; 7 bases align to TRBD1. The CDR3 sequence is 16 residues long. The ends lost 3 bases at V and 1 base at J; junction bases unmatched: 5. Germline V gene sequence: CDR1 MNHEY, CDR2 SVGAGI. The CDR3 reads CASSYETGMNTGELFF. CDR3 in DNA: TGTGCCAGCAGTTATGAGACAGGGATGAACACCGGGGAGCTGTTTTTT.

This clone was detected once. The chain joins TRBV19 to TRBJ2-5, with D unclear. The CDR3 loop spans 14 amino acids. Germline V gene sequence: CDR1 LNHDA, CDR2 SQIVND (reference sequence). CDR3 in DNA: TGTGCTACCACGGATGGGGTGGGCCAAGAGACCCAGTACTTC. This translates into CATTDGVGQETQYF.

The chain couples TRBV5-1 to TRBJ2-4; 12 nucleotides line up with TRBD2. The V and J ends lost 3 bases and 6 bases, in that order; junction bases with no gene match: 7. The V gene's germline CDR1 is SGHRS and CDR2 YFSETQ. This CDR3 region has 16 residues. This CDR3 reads CASSSSTSGGSNIQYF. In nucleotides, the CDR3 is TGCGCCAGCAGCTCCTCGACTAGCGGGGGATCAAACATTCAGTACTTC.

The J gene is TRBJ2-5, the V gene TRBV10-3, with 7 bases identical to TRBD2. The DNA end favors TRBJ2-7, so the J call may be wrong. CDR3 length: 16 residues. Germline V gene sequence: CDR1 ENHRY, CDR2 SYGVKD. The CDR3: CAISEGWAGEEDEQYF. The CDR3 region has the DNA TGTGCCATCAGTGAGGGATGGGCGGGGGAGGAGGACGAGCAGTACTTC.

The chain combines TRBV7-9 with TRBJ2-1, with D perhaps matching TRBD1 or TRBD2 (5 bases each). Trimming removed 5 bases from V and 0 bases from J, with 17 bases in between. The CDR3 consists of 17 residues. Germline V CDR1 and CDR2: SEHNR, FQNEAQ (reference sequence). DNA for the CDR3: TGTGCCAGCAGCGATGACCGGGACCCGAGCTCCTACAATGAGCAGTTCTTC. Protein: CASSDDRDPSSYNEQFF.

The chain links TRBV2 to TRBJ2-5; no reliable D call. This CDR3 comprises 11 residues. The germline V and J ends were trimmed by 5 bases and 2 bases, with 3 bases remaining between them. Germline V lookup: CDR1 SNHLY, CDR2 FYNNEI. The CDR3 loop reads CASSPQETQYF. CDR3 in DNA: TGTGCCAGCAGTCCTCAAGAGACCCAGTACTTC.

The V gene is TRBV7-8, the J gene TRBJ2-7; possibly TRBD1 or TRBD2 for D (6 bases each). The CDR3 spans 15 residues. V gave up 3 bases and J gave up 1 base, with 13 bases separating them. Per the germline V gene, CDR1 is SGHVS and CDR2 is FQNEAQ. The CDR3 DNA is TGTGCCAGCAGCTTCCCGGGGGCGGTGTCCTACGAGCAGTACTTC. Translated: CASSFPGAVSYEQYF.

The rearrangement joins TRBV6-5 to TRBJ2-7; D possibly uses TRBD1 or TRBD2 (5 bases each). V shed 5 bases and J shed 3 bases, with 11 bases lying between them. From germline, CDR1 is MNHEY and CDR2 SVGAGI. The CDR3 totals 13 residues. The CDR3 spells CASSHLGDYEQYF. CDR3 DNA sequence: TGTGCCAGCAGTCACCTGGGGGACTACGAGCAGTACTTC.

CDR3 sequence: CASSGRIAGEGETQYF. The DNA of the CDR3 is TGTGCCAGCAGCGGCCGCATAGCGGGGGAAGGAGAGACCCAGTACTTC. The V gene is TRBV7-6, the J gene TRBJ2-5; TRBD2 aligns across 9 bases. CDR1 SGHVS and CDR2 FNYEAQ come from the germline V gene. J lost 4 bases, V lost 5 bases, and 11 bases had no gene match. The CDR3 runs to 16 residues.

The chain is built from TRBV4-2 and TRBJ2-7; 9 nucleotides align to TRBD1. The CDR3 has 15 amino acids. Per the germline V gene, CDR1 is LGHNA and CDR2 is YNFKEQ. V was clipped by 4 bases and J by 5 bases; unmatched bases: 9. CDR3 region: CASSRQQGAMNEQYF. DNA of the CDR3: TGTGCCAGCAGCCGACAACAGGGGGCAATGAACGAGCAGTACTTC.

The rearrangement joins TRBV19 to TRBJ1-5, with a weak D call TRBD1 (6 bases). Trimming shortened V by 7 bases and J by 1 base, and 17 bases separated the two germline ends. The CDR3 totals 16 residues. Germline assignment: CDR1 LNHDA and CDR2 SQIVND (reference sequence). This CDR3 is CASIFKGEQSNQPQHF. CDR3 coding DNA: TGTGCCAGTATCTTCAAGGGGGAACAGAGCAATCAGCCCCAGCATTTT.

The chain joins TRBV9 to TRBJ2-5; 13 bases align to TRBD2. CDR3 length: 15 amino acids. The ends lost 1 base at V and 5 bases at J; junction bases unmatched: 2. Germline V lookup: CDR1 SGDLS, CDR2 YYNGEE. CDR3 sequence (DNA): TGTGCCAGCAGCGTACAACTAGCGGGAGGGGAGACCCAGTACTTC. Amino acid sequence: CASSVQLAGGETQYF.

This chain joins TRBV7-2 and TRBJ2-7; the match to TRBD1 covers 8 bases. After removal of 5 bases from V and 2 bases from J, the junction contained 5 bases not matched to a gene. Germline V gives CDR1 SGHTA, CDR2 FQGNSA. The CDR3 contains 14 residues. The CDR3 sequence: CASSPGQGPYEQYF. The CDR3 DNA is TGTGCCAGCAGCCCCGGACAGGGACCCTACGAGCAGTACTTC.

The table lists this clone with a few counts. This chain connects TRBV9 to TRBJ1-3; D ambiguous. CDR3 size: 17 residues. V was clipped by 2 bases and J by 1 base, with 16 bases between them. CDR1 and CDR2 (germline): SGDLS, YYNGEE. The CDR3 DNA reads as TGTGCCAGCAGCGTCTCTTATGTCGGGGAATCTGGAAACACCATATATTTT. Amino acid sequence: CASSVSYVGESGNTIYF.

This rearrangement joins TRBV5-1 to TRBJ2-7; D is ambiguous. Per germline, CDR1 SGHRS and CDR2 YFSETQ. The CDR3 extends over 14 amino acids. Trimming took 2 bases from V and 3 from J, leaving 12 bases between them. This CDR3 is CASSFRNPLYEQYF. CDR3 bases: TGCGCCAGCAGCTTCAGAAACCCACTCTACGAGCAGTACTTC.

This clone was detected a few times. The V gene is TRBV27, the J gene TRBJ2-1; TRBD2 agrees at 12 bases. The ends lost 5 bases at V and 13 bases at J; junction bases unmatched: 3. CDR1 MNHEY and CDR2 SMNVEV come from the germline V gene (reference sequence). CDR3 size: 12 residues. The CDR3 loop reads CASSPGLAGQFF. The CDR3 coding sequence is TGTGCCAGCAGTCCGGGACTAGCGGGTCAGTTCTTC.

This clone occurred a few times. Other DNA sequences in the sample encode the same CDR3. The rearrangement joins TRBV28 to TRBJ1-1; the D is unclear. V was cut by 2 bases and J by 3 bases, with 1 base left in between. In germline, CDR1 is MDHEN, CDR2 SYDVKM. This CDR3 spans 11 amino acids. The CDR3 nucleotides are TGTGCCAGCAGTTTAGACACTGAAGCTTTCTTT. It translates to CASSLDTEAFF.

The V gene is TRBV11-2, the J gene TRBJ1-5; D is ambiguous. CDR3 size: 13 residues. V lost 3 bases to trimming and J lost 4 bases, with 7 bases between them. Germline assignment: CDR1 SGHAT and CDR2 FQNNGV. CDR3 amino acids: CASSLGTNQPQHF. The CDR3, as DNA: TGTGCCAGCAGCTTGGGAACGAATCAGCCCCAGCATTTT.

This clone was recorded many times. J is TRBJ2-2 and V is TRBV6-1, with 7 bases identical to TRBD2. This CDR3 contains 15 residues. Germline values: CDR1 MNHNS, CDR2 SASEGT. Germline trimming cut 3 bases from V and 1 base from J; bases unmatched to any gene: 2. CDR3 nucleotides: TGTGCCAGCAGTGATCCTAGCGGGAACACCGGGGAGCTGTTTTTT. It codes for CASSDPSGNTGELFF.

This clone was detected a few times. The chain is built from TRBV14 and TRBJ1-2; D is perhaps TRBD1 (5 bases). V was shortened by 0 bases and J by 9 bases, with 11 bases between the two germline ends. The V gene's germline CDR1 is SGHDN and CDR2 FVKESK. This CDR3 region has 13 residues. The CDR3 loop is CASSQEGVSSYTF. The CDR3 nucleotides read TGTGCCAGCAGCCAAGAGGGGGTATCGAGCTACACCTTC. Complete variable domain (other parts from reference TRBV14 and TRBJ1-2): EAGVTQFPSHSVIEKGQTVTLRCDPISGHDNLYWYRRVMGKEIKFLLHFVKESKQDESGMPNNRFLAERTGGTYSTLKVQPAELEDSGVYFCASSQEGVSSYTFGSGTRLTVV.

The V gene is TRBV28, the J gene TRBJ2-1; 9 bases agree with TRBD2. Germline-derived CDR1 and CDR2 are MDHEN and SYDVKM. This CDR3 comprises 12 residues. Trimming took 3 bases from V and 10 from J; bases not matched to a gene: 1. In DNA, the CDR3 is TGTGCCAGCAGTTTCCTAGCGGGGGAGCAGTTCTTC. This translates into CASSFLAGEQFF.

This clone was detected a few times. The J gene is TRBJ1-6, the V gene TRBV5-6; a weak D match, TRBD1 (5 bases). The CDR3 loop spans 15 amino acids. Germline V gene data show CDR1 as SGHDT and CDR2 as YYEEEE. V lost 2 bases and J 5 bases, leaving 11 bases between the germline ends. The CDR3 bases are TGTGCCAGCAGCTTCCGACAGAACAATAATTCACCCCTCCACTTT. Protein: CASSFRQNNNSPLHF.

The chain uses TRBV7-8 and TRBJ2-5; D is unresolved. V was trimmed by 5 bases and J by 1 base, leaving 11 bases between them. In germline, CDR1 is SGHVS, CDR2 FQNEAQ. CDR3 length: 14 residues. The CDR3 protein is CASSRTETQETQYF. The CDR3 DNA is TGTGCCAGCAGCCGTACAGAAACCCAAGAGACCCAGTACTTC.

The CDR3 here is CASGGATDTQYF. CDR3 in DNA: TGTGCCAGCGGAGGGGCCACAGATACGCAGTATTTT. V usage is TRBV18 and J usage is TRBJ2-3; D is perhaps TRBD2 (6 bases). V lost 8 bases, J lost 2 bases, and 8 bases lay in between. Per the germline V gene, CDR1 is KGHSH and CDR2 is LQKENI. CDR3 length equals 12 residues.

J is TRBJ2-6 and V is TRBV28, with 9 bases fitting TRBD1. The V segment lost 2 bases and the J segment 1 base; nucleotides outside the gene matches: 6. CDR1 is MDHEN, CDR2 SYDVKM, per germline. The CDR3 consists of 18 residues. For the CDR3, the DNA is TGTGCCAGCAGTTTACGGACAGGGGTCCTATCTGGGGCCAACGTCCTGACTTTC. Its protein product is CASSLRTGVLSGANVLTF. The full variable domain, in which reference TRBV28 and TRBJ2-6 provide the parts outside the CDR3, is DVKVTQSSRYLVKRTGEKVFLECVQDMDHENMFWYRQDPGLGLRLIYFSYDVKMKEKGDIPEGYSVSREKKERFSLILESASTNQTSMYLCASSLRTGVLSGANVLTFGAGSRLTVL.

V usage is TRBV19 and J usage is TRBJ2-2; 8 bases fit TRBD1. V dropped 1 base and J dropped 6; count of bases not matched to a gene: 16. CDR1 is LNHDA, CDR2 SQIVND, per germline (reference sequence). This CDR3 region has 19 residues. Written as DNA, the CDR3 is TGTGCCAGTAGTATAGCCCCGAAAAGACAGGGGCGTATCGCCGGGGAGCTGTTTTTT. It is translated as CASSIAPKRQGRIAGELFF.

The CDR3 is CASSLARGGYNEQFF. DNA of the CDR3: TGTGCCAGCAGCTTAGCCCGGGGAGGGTACAATGAGCAGTTCTTC. The chain joins TRBV7-7 to TRBJ2-1, with TRBD2 identical over 7 bases. This CDR3 is 15 amino acids long. Losses at the gene ends were 0 bases for V and 4 bases for J; bases not matched to a gene: 3. Germline CDR1 and CDR2: SSHAT and FNYEAQ (reference sequence).

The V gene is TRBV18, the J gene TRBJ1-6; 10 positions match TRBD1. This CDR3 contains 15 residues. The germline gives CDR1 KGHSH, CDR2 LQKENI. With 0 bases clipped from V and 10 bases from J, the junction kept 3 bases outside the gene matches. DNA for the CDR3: TGTGCCAGCTCACCACCCGGGACAGGGGCATCACCCCTCCACTTT. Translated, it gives CASSPPGTGASPLHF.